This T cell receptor (beta chain) was found in a study of control samples from healthy donors and cancer patients. Deletions cut 7 bases from V and 2 bases from J, with 10 bases between. This CDR3 has 13 amino acids. Germline V gene data show CDR1 as MNHNY and CDR2 as SVGAGI (reference sequence). Libraries were prepared by immunoSEQ multiplex PCR; TCRdb keeps only in-frame clonotypes and omits some of them. Of over 150,000 clones detected, around 94% appear once; the ten largest clones hold around 1.3%. This chain joins TRBV6-6 and TRBJ2-3; perhaps TRBD1 as D (5 bases). The source of this sequence is a woman between 18 and 30 years old in good health. Sequenced sample: blood. The CDR3 DNA follows: TGTGCCAGCACGCAGGGCTACACAGATACGCAGTATTTT. This encodes CASTQGYTDTQYF.